Listed here are 26 T cell receptor beta chains from one sample, sequenced in a study of T cell changes during pregnancy in multiple sclerosis. Measured with immunoSEQ multiplex PCR; TCRdb has only the in-frame clones, and not every one. The data hold roughly 20,000 clones, with around 89% observed a single time. Sequenced here: CD8+ T cells from peripheral blood mononuclear cells, sampled in the first trimester of pregnancy. Receptors were obtained from a female donor with multiple sclerosis, enrolled in a pregnancy study.

The chain recombines TRBV6-1 with TRBJ2-5; 13 bases are a match to TRBD2. The junction had 10 bases not matched to a gene; V was cut back by 2 bases and J by 1 base. Germline assignment: CDR1 MNHNS and CDR2 SASEGT. The length of the CDR3 is 19 residues. In nucleotides, the CDR3 is TGTGCCAGCAGTGAACTTTGGACTAGCGGGAGTAGCCCCCAAGAGACCCAGTACTTC. Protein sequence: CASSELWTSGSSPQETQYF.

V is TRBV5-4 and J is TRBJ1-1; D possibly corresponds to TRBD1 (5 bases). The CDR3 contains 15 residues. The germline CDR1 and CDR2 sequences are SGHNT and YYREEE (reference sequence). Trimming took off 2 bases at V and 1 base at J, with 12 bases between the two ends. Here the CDR3 reads CASSLKDTWNTEAFF. The DNA of the CDR3 is TGTGCCAGCAGCTTAAAGGACACGTGGAACACTGAAGCTTTCTTT.

J is TRBJ1-4 and V is TRBV15; 9 bases map to TRBD1. The CDR3 is 14 amino acids. Trimming took 5 bases from V and 8 from J; bases not matched to a gene: 6. Germline V gene sequence: CDR1 LNHNV, CDR2 YYDKDF (reference sequence). The CDR3 sequence is CATSPRDREEKLFF. The CDR3 region has the DNA TGTGCCACCAGCCCCCGGGACAGGGAAGAAAAACTGTTTTTT. Full variable domain (outside the CDR3, taken from reference TRBV15 and TRBJ1-4): DAMVIQNPRYQVTQFGKPVTLSCSQTLNHNVMYWYQQKSSQAPKLLFHYYDKDFNNEADTPDNFQSRRPNTSFCFLDIRSPGLGDTAMYLCATSPRDREEKLFFGSGTQLSVL.

The V and J genes are TRBV6-1 and TRBJ1-1, with D possibly matching TRBD1 (5 bases). This CDR3 has 14 amino acids. The V gene lost 10 bases and the J gene lost 6 bases, with 21 bases spanning the gap. Germline-derived CDR1 and CDR2 are MNHNS and SASEGT. The CDR3 nucleotides read TGTGCCACTTTATATCGGGGGGGGTTTGCTGAAGCTTTCTTT. It encodes CATLYRGGFAEAFF.

The gene calls are TRBV7-3 and TRBJ2-1; D is perhaps TRBD2 (6 bases). CDR3 size: 13 residues. From germline, CDR1 is SGHTA and CDR2 FQGTGA. Trimming left V 4 bases short and J 6 bases short, with 10 bases between. The CDR3 DNA follows: TGTGCCAGCAGCTCGGGGACTGGCAATGAGCAGTTCTTC. It codes for CASSSGTGNEQFF.

The rearrangement joins TRBV6-1 to TRBJ2-3; weak D call: TRBD2 (6 bases). The CDR3 is 15 residues long. The germline gives CDR1 MNHNS, CDR2 SASEGT. The germline V and J ends were trimmed by 3 bases and 2 bases, with 12 bases remaining between them. CDR3 bases: TGTGCCAGCAGTGATAGTGGGAGGCACACAGATACGCAGTATTTT. Translated, it gives CASSDSGRHTDTQYF.

V is TRBV6-5 and J is TRBJ2-1; 8 positions agree with TRBD2. From germline, CDR1 is MNHEY and CDR2 SVGAGI. Unmatched junction bases numbered 10, after V lost 8 bases and J lost 7 bases. This CDR3 is 14 amino acids long. CDR3 nucleotides: TGTGCCAGCGGCCCGGCTAGCGGGCCGAATGAGCAGTTCTTC. It codes for CASGPASGPNEQFF.

The chain is built from TRBV5-1 and TRBJ2-3, with TRBD1 identical over 7 bases. The V and J ends lost 6 bases and 4 bases, in that order; junction bases with no gene match: 5. Germline loops: CDR1 SGHRS, CDR2 YFSETQ. The CDR3 loop spans 13 amino acids. The CDR3 DNA sequence: TGCGCCAGCAAGACAGGGAACGCAGATACGCAGTATTTT. Residues: CASKTGNADTQYF.

This clone was found once. J is TRBJ2-1 and V is TRBV7-9; 8 positions agree with TRBD1. The germline V gene encodes CDR1 SEHNR and CDR2 FQNEAQ (reference sequence). V shed 2 bases and J 0 bases; nucleotides not matched to a gene: 3. The CDR3 contains 16 residues. The CDR3 is CASSLSGGVSYNEQFF. The CDR3 DNA reads TGTGCCAGCAGCTTATCAGGGGGCGTCTCCTACAATGAGCAGTTCTTC.

The J gene is TRBJ2-5, the V gene TRBV5-8, with 11 positions matching TRBD2. The germline gives CDR1 SGHTS, CDR2 YDEGEE. The CDR3 sequence is 15 residues long. V shed 3 bases and J 4 bases; nucleotides not matched to a gene: 5. The CDR3 is CASSSRTSGLETQYF. The CDR3 bases are TGTGCCAGCAGCTCACGGACTAGCGGGCTAGAGACCCAGTACTTC.

The chain recombines TRBV11-2 with TRBJ2-3; D may be TRBD2 (6 bases). The CDR3 extends over 16 amino acids. Per the germline V gene, CDR1 is SGHAT and CDR2 is FQNNGV. Trimming removed 0 bases from V and 2 bases from J, with 12 bases in between. CDR3 loop: CASSLETSSITDTQYF. CDR3 nucleotide sequence: TGTGCCAGCAGCTTAGAAACTAGCTCAATCACAGATACGCAGTATTTT.

The rearrangement joins TRBV7-9 to TRBJ2-1, with D maybe TRBD2 (5 bases). The CDR3 runs 14 residues. The V gene lost 5 bases and the J gene lost 3 bases, with 11 bases spanning the gap. Germline lookup yields CDR1 SEHNR and CDR2 FQNEAQ (reference sequence). The CDR3 sequence is CASSPPGSYNEQFF. CDR3 nucleotide sequence: TGTGCCAGCAGCCCCCCGGGGAGCTACAATGAGCAGTTCTTC.

V usage is TRBV5-4 and J usage is TRBJ2-1; D gene unclear. The CDR3 consists of 15 residues. Germline CDR1 SGHNT, CDR2 YYREEE (reference sequence). Trimming left V 2 bases short and J 0 bases short, with 9 bases between. This CDR3 is CASSLDWSSYNEQFF. The CDR3 DNA is TGTGCCAGCAGCTTAGACTGGAGCTCCTACAATGAGCAGTTCTTC.

V and J are TRBV10-3 and TRBJ2-1; D is possibly TRBD2 (6 bases). The CDR3 length is 13 residues. CDR1 is ENHRY and CDR2 is SYGVKD in the germline V gene. The V end lost 11 bases, the J end lost 2 bases, and 13 bases lay between the germline ends. CDR3 nucleotide sequence: TGTGCCGCTGGAGGGCAGACCTACAATGAGCAGTTCTTC. Protein product: CAAGGQTYNEQFF.

This clone is judged medium-sized. This sequence joins TRBV4-2 and TRBJ1-4; D might be TRBD1 (5 bases). Looked up from germline, CDR1 is LGHNA and CDR2 is YNFKEQ. Between the trimmed V and J ends, which lost 0 bases and 3 bases, there was a span of 11 bases. The CDR3 runs to 16 residues. The CDR3: CASSQEQAGANEKLFF. The CDR3 DNA sequence: TGTGCCAGCAGCCAAGAACAGGCAGGAGCTAATGAAAAACTGTTTTTT.

The chain has TRBV5-4 and TRBJ2-2, with D uncertain. The V and J ends lost 0 bases and 5 bases respectively, with 17 bases between them. CDR3 length: 17 amino acids. CDR1 is SGHNT and CDR2 is YYREEE in the germline V gene (reference sequence). CDR3 in amino acids: CASSLAVSSTITGELFF. CDR3 in DNA: TGTGCCAGCAGCTTGGCCGTGAGCTCCACTATAACCGGGGAGCTGTTTTTT.

This clone has a handful of counts. The gene calls are TRBV19 and TRBJ2-2; D might be TRBD1 (5 bases). CDR3 length: 14 amino acids. The germline gives CDR1 LNHDA, CDR2 SQIVND (reference sequence). V shed 1 base and J shed 7 bases, with 10 bases lying between them. The CDR3 DNA follows: TGTGCCAGTAGTATAGCAAGGGGTGGCGGGGAGCTGTTTTTT. The encoded protein is CASSIARGGGELFF.

The chain joins TRBV15 to TRBJ1-3; D is possibly TRBD1 (5 bases). Germline CDR1 reads LNHNV; CDR2 reads YYDKDF (reference sequence). V shed 8 bases and J shed 3 bases, with 8 bases lying between them. This CDR3 region has 12 residues. CDR3 in amino acids: CATSGFGNTIYF. The CDR3 DNA sequence: TGTGCCACCTCAGGGTTTGGAAACACCATATATTTT.

This chain uses TRBV6-4 with TRBJ1-1; weak D call: TRBD1 (5 bases). The CDR3 contains 18 residues. Trimming removed 3 bases at V and 1 base at J, with 21 bases between. Germline lookup yields CDR1 MRHNA and CDR2 SNTAGT. The CDR3: CASSDHIPAGGQNTEAFF. The CDR3, as DNA: TGTGCCAGCAGTGATCATATACCCGCGGGGGGTCAGAACACTGAAGCTTTCTTT.

This clone is medium-sized (0.01 to 0.1%) within its sample. The genes are TRBV10-3 and TRBJ2-1, with 11 bases that match TRBD1. Germline V gene lookup returns CDR1 ENHRY and CDR2 SYGVKD. The CDR3 runs 14 residues. The J segment lost 7 bases and the V segment lost 11 bases, leaving 10 bases of the junction unmatched. CDR3 region: CASNSGQGANEQFF. CDR3 in DNA: TGTGCCTCCAATTCCGGACAGGGGGCGAATGAGCAGTTCTTC.

The CDR3 region is CATTGTGNRETQYF. The CDR3 bases are TGTGCCACCACCGGGACAGGGAATCGAGAGACCCAGTACTTC. J is TRBJ2-5 and V is TRBV13; 9 bases align to TRBD1. In germline, CDR1 is PRHDT, CDR2 FYEKMQ (reference sequence). This CDR3 is built from 14 residues. The V and J ends lost 10 bases and 4 bases, in that order; junction bases with no gene match: 10.

The gene calls are TRBV5-4 and TRBJ2-1; TRBD1 matches at 7 bases. CDR3 length equals 13 residues. Germline assignment: CDR1 SGHNT and CDR2 YYREEE (reference sequence). After removal of 5 bases from V and 4 bases from J, the junction contained 3 bases not matched to a gene. CDR3 nucleotides: TGTGCCAGCAGGCGACAGGGATACAATGAGCAGTTCTTC. Translating it yields CASRRQGYNEQFF.

The V gene is TRBV4-2, the J gene TRBJ2-2; D is uncertain. Germline lookup yields CDR1 LGHNA and CDR2 YNFKEQ. The CDR3 has 17 amino acids. V was clipped by 3 bases and J by 0 bases, with 14 bases between them. CDR3 bases: TGTGCCAGCAGCCATGTAATAACTACCGCGAACACCGGGGAGCTGTTTTTT. Its translation is CASSHVITTANTGELFF.

The gene calls are TRBV4-1 and TRBJ2-1; D gene ambiguous. This CDR3 spans 16 amino acids. Trimming stripped 4 bases from V and 4 bases from J, with 17 bases between. The germline CDR1 and CDR2 sequences are MGHRA and YSYEKL. The CDR3 reads CASSLAAGSGYNEQFF. The CDR3 nucleotides read TGCGCCAGCAGCCTGGCGGCCGGGTCGGGTTACAATGAGCAGTTCTTC.

The CDR3: CASSDSTGGADTQYF. In DNA form, the CDR3 reads TGTGCCAGCAGTGACTCGACAGGGGGCGCAGATACGCAGTATTTT. The chain carries TRBV6-4 and TRBJ2-3; 10 bases fit TRBD1. V was pared by 0 bases and J by 4 bases, with 1 base of the junction left unmatched. The CDR3 extends over 15 amino acids. From germline, CDR1 is MRHNA and CDR2 SNTAGT.

This clone showed up just a few times. This chain joins TRBV27 and TRBJ1-2, with D hard to call. V lost 0 bases and J lost 5, with 7 bases in between. In germline, CDR1 is MNHEY, CDR2 SMNVEV (reference sequence). The CDR3 covers 13 residues. The CDR3 here is CASSLSSTYGYTF. The DNA of the CDR3 is TGTGCCAGCAGTTTATCCAGTACATATGGCTACACCTTC.